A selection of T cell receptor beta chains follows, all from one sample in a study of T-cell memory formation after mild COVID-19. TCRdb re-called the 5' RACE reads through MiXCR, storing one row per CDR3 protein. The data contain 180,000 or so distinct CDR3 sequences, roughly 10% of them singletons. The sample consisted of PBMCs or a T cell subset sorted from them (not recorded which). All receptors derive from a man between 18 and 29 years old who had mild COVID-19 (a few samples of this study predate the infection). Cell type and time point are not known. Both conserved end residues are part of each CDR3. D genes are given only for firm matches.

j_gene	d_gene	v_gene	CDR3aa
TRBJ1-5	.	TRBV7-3	CASSPGRGVGQPQHF
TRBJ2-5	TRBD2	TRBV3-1	CASSSSSGTSGGSQETQYF
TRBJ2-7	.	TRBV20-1	CSARDLRGHEQYF
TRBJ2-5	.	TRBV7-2	CASSFSQQETQYF
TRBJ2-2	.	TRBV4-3	CASSQATYTGELFF
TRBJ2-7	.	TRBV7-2	CASSLGLENYEQYF
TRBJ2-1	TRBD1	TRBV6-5	CASSSTGGAYNEQFF
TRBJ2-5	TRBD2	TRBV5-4	CASSDSQGGETQYF
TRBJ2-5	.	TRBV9	CASSVAGGNQETQYF
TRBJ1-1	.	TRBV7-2	CASSLAGWQSNTEAFF
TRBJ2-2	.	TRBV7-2	CASTPRLGNTGELFF
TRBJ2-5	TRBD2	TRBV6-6	CATAGREGFETQYF
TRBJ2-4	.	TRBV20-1	CSARDIGGPNKNIQYF
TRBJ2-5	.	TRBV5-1	CASSLFAGRETQYF
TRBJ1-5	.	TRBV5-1	CASSLAGTQPQHF
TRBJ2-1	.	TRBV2	CASTNRDWSYNEQFF
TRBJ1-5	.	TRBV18	CASSPGPGGNQPQHF
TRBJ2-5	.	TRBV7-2	CASSLRRLVETQYF
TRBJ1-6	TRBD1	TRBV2	CASSESGGQGHSPLHF
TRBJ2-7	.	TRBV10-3	CAISEGRFSYEQYF
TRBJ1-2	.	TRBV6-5	CASNKEGKGLSYGYTF
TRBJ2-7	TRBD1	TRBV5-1	CASSPGTGIAYEQYF
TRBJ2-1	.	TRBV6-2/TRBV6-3	CASLKPDRGGNEQFF
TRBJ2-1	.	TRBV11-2	CASSLGVEEQFF
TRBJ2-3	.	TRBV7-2	CASSPPPQGTTDTQYF
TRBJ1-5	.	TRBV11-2	CASSFSRGNQPQHF
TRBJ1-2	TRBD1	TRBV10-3	CATANTGAYGYTF
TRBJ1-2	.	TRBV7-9	CASSLRGNTDGYTF
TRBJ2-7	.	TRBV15	CATSRDRQLLDFEQYF
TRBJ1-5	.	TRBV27	CASSLSGGPQHF
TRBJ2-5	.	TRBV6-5	CASSSKRWQETQYF
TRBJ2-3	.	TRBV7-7	CASSEGLLSTDTQYF
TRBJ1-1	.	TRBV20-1	CSAIRQDTNTEAFF
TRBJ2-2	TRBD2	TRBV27	CASSSSGTSPGELFF
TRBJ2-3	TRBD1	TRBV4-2	CASSPTGAGTDTQYF
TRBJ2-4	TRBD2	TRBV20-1	CSAQRGRGKNIQYF
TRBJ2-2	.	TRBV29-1	CSVESPNTGELFF
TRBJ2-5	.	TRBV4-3	CASSQEWVTGATQYF
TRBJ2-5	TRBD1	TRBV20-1	CSASLLGQHQETQYF
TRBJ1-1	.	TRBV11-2	CASSSTTDLLDGFF
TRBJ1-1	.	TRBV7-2	CASSPQGSYAEAFF
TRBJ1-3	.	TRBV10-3	CAISESKVGNTIYF
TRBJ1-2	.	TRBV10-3	CAIRGLRDGYTF
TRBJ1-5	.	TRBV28	CASSLTVGLGNQPQHF
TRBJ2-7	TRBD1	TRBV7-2	CASSYRTGRDEQYF
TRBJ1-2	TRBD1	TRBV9	CASSPGGQGPNYGYTF
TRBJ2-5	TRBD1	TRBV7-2	CASSLRGLGLETQYF
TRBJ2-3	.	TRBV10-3	CAARQEDRKGPFAQYF
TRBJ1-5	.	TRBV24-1	CATSPGTDQPQHF
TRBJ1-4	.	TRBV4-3	CASSQDRGRGNEKLFF
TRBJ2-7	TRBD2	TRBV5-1	CASSLETSGYEQYF
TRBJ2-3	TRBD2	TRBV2	CATSGEFTDTQYF
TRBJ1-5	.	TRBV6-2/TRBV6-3	CASSQWVNQPQHF
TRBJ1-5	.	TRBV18	CASSRDGGMPGQPQHF